This TCR beta chain stems from a study of OX40 agonist ivuxolimab in advanced cancers. Regarding the study as a whole: On average, a greater number of expanded clones characterised CD8+ T cells relative to CD4+.

Researchers took blood at baseline, on cycle 4 day 1, and on cycle 7 day 1. CDR3 length equals 12 residues. Sequencing was performed with immunoSEQ multiplex PCR; in TCRdb, only in-frame clones are kept and a portion is missing. The sample carries 70,000 to 85,000 clones, around 94% recorded once. Regarding this clone: Its matching antigen is unknown.

This chain uses TRBV21-1 with TRBJ2-7. TRBV21-1 is designated a pseudogene. This specimen was CD4+ or CD8+ T cells sorted from blood, taken in a trial of the OX40 agonist ivuxolimab. The TCR sequence derives from an adult with an advanced solid tumor such as melanoma, head and neck, liver or kidney cancer. This CDR3 reads CASSKETPVLYF. The CDR3 DNA is TGTGCCAGCAGCAAAGAGACCCCTGTCCTGTACTTC.